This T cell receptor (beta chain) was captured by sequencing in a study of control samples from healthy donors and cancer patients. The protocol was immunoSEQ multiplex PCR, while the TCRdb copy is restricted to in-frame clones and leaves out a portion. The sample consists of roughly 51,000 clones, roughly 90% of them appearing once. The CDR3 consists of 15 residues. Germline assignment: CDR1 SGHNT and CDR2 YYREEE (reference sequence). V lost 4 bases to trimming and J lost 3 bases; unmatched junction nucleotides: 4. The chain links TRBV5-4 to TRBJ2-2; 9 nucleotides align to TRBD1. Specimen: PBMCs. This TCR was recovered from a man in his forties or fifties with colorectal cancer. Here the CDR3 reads CASSRDREHTGELFF. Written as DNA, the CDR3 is TGTGCCAGCAGCCGGGACAGGGAGCACACCGGGGAGCTGTTTTTT.